The 28 T cell receptor beta chains listed next were all sequenced from one sample in a study of beta chain features in type 1 diabetes. Every bit of the isolated RNA underwent reverse transcription, so sequencing read expressed TCRB transcripts. TCRdb's table, derived via immunoSEQ multiplex PCR, lists solely in-frame clones and lacks some. The data contain about 620,000 clones, around a sixth of them singletons. The sample taken for sequencing was naive CD4+ T cells from blood. Source of these receptors: a man aged 18 to 29 in good health.

A few counts support this clone. The J gene is TRBJ2-1, the V gene TRBV30; 10 positions match TRBD2. CDR1 GTSNPN and CDR2 SVGIG come from the germline V gene (reference sequence). V lost 1 base, J lost 9 bases, and 6 bases stayed unmatched. The CDR3 is 14 residues long. This chain's CDR3 is CAWSGAGGHSEQFF. Written as DNA, the CDR3 is TGTGCCTGGAGTGGAGCGGGGGGGCACAGTGAGCAGTTCTTC. Together with reference TRBV30 and TRBJ2-1, the CDR3 gives the full variable domain: SQTIHQWPATLVQPVGSPLSLECTVEGTSNPNLYWYRQAAGRGLQLLFYSVGIGQISSEVPQNLSASRPQDRQFILSSKKLLLSDSGFYLCAWSGAGGHSEQFFGPGTRLTVL.

The chain recombines TRBV29-1 with TRBJ2-1, with D maybe TRBD1 (6 bases). This CDR3 contains 13 residues. V lost 4 bases and J 2 bases, leaving 9 bases between the germline ends. CDR1 is SQVTM and CDR2 is ANQGSEA in the germline V gene. In nucleotides, the CDR3 is TGCAGCGTTGCCAGGGGACCCTACAATGAGCAGTTCTTC. It encodes CSVARGPYNEQFF.

The V call is TRBV7-2, the J call TRBJ2-7; D call uncertain. Germline-derived CDR1 and CDR2 are SGHTA and FQGNSA. Trimming shortened V by 4 bases and J by 2 bases, and 12 bases separated the two germline ends. CDR3 length: 14 residues. The CDR3 DNA reads TGTGCCAGCAGCTCCCAGGCAGCCACCTACGAGCAGTACTTC. As protein: CASSSQAATYEQYF.

There are a few counts of this clone. The chain uses TRBV19 and TRBJ1-1, with D hard to call. This CDR3 has 14 amino acids. The V end was cut by 5 bases, the J end by 0 bases, with 10 bases between. Germline V gives CDR1 LNHDA, CDR2 SQIVND (reference sequence). CDR3 protein: CASSRWGLNTEAFF. The CDR3 nucleotides read TGTGCCAGTAGTCGGTGGGGTTTGAACACTGAAGCTTTCTTT.

This clone was detected only a few times. V gene TRBV9 combines with J gene TRBJ2-7; D unclear. The CDR3 length is 16 residues. Deletions cut 0 bases from V and 5 bases from J, with 18 bases between. CDR1 is SGDLS, CDR2 YYNGEE, per germline. CDR3 nucleotide sequence: TGTGCCAGCAGCGTAGGCCCGTTGGGGATTCAGAACGAGCAGTACTTC. Translating gives CASSVGPLGIQNEQYF.

This clone was detected only a few times. The V and J genes are TRBV7-9 and TRBJ2-3; D is possibly TRBD2 (7 bases). V was pared by 6 bases and J by 4 bases, with 17 bases between. This CDR3 is 15 amino acids long. In germline, CDR1 is SEHNR, CDR2 FQNEAQ (reference sequence). The CDR3: CASRAVRGASDTQYF. The CDR3 region has the DNA TGTGCCAGCAGGGCCGTCCGGGGGGCTTCAGATACGCAGTATTTT.

The V and J genes are TRBV7-8 and TRBJ2-1; 9 bases map to TRBD2. Germline CDR1 SGHVS, CDR2 FQNEAQ. V gave up 0 bases and J gave up 9 bases; unmatched junction bases: 12. The CDR3 has 17 amino acids. CDR3 sequence (DNA): TGTGCCAGCAGCTTAGCGTGGCTAGCGGGAAGGGGGGCTGAGCAGTTCTTC. The encoded protein is CASSLAWLAGRGAEQFF.

The chain recombines TRBV19 with TRBJ2-1, with 13 positions matching TRBD2. Germline V CDR1 and CDR2: LNHDA, SQIVND (reference sequence). The ends lost 3 bases at V and 4 bases at J; junction bases unmatched: 3. CDR3 size: 16 residues. The CDR3 DNA reads TGTGCCAGTAGTATCGGACTAGCGGGGGTGTACAATGAGCAGTTCTTC. This gives the protein CASSIGLAGVYNEQFF. The variable domain in full, completed from reference TRBV19 and TRBJ2-1, reads DGGITQSPKYLFRKEGQNVTLSCEQNLNHDAMYWYRQDPGQGLRLIYYSQIVNDFQKGDIAEGYSVSREKKESFPLTVTSAQKNPTAFYLCASSIGLAGVYNEQFFGPGTRLTVL.

This clone has only a few counts. V gene TRBV29-1 combines with J gene TRBJ2-3, with unresolved D. Germline lookup yields CDR1 SQVTM and CDR2 ANQGSEA. The CDR3 runs 14 residues. With 6 bases removed from V and 2 bases from J, the gap between germline ends came to 15 bases. The CDR3 coding sequence is TGCAGCGTCCGGCGTATCGGCTCCACAGATACGCAGTATTTT. Its protein is CSVRRIGSTDTQYF.

This clone was detected many times. This rearrangement joins TRBV7-2 to TRBJ2-3; TRBD2 matches 8 bases. Germline-derived CDR1 and CDR2 are SGHTA and FQGNSA. V trimming: 5 bases; J trimming: 2 bases; junction bases outside the gene matches: 6. This CDR3 spans 15 amino acids. The CDR3 nucleotides read TGTGCCAGCAGCGGCTCTAGCGGGTACACAGATACGCAGTATTTT. This sequence encodes CASSGSSGYTDTQYF.

This clone has only a few counts. This chain uses TRBV25-1 with TRBJ1-5, with unresolved D. CDR3 size: 14 residues. V lost 2 bases, J lost 0 bases, and 5 bases lay in between. Germline V CDR1 and CDR2: MGHDK, SYGVNS. The CDR3 nucleotides are TGTGCCAGCAGTGAACAGTCTAGCAATCAGCCCCAGCATTTT. This gives the protein CASSEQSSNQPQHF.

This clone was seen a few times. DNA of the CDR3: TGTGCCAGCAGGGACCCATTGCGGGAGCTGTTTTTT. Its translation: CASRDPLRELFF. The chain couples TRBV2 to TRBJ2-2, with unresolved D. From germline, CDR1 is SNHLY and CDR2 FYNNEI. The CDR3 length is 12 residues. Trimming removed 6 bases at V and 9 bases at J, with 11 bases between.

The chain couples TRBV15 to TRBJ2-2, with D perhaps matching TRBD1 (5 bases). This CDR3 contains 17 residues. From germline, CDR1 is LNHNV and CDR2 YYDKDF (reference sequence). V was cut by 2 bases and J by 1 base, with 14 bases left in between. CDR3 residues: CATSRLVGQGNTGELFF. The CDR3 coding sequence is TGTGCCACCAGCAGACTAGTGGGCCAGGGGAACACCGGGGAGCTGTTTTTT.

This chain uses TRBV14 with TRBJ2-7; TRBD1 agrees at 8 bases. Germline V gene sequence: CDR1 SGHDN, CDR2 FVKESK. This CDR3 region has 15 residues. V gave up 4 bases and J gave up 2 bases; unmatched junction bases: 7. In DNA form, the CDR3 reads TGTGCCAGCAGCCTCCTCCGGGACAGGACCTACGAGCAGTACTTC. Its translation is CASSLLRDRTYEQYF.

This clone was seen a few times. The chain employs TRBV5-1 and TRBJ2-5; D uncertain. Trimming removed 4 bases at V and 3 bases at J, with 4 bases between. CDR1 SGHRS and CDR2 YFSETQ come from the germline V gene. The CDR3 consists of 11 residues. CDR3 DNA: TGCGCCAGCAGCGCCAAAGAGACCCAGTACTTC. Translated, it gives CASSAKETQYF. The full variable domain, in which reference TRBV5-1 and TRBJ2-5 provide the parts outside the CDR3, is KAGVTQTPRYLIKTRGQQVTLSCSPISGHRSVSWYQQTPGQGLQFLFEYFSETQRNKGNFPGRFSGRQFSNSRSEMNVSTLELGDSALYLCASSAKETQYFGPGTRLLVL.

Regarding this clone: A junction boundary mismatches the germline segment, possibly from a read error. The J gene is TRBJ2-5, the V gene TRBV18; TRBD1 matches at 9 bases. Germline CDR1 KGHSH, CDR2 LQKENI. The CDR3 is made up of 16 amino acids. The CDR3 DNA reads as TGTGCCAGCTCACCGATTCGGACAGGGGACCAAGAGACCCGGTACTTC. It encodes CASSPIRTGDQETRYF.

This clone was detected a few times. The gene calls are TRBV7-2 and TRBJ2-4; 8 bases match TRBD2. Germline V gives CDR1 SGHTA, CDR2 FQGNSA. The V segment lost 8 bases and the J segment 9 bases; nucleotides outside the gene matches: 9. This CDR3 has 13 amino acids. The CDR3 loop reads CASALGGGSIQYF. CDR3 sequence (DNA): TGTGCCAGCGCCTTGGGCGGGGGGTCCATTCAGTACTTC.

This clone was counted a few times. V gene TRBV15 combines with J gene TRBJ2-6; D gene uncertain. Germline V gene lookup returns CDR1 LNHNV and CDR2 YYDKDF (reference sequence). There are 17 residues in the CDR3. V was clipped by 6 bases and J by 4 bases, with 19 bases between them. CDR3 coding DNA: TGTGCCACCAGGCTCTCTGGGATGGTCTCCGGGGCCAACGTCCTGACTTTC. It translates to CATRLSGMVSGANVLTF.

This clone was observed a few times. This chain joins TRBV5-6 and TRBJ2-2; TRBD1 is a possible D gene (7 bases). Germline CDR1 reads SGHDT; CDR2 reads YYEEEE. Trimming shortened V by 3 bases and J by 5 bases, and 11 bases separated the two germline ends. This CDR3 has 14 residues. The CDR3 reads CASSWAGQTGELFF. In nucleotides, the CDR3 is TGTGCCAGCAGCTGGGCGGGACAGACCGGGGAGCTGTTTTTT.

This chain links TRBV19 with TRBJ2-7; D is uncertain. Per the germline V gene, CDR1 is LNHDA and CDR2 is SQIVND (reference sequence). CDR3 length equals 14 residues. V lost 5 bases to trimming and J lost 2 bases, with 13 bases between them. The CDR3 DNA reads as TGTGCCAGTAGTCTTGATATAGGGACCTACGAGCAGTACTTC. Its protein is CASSLDIGTYEQYF.

This clone was observed a few times. Written as DNA, the CDR3 is TGTGCCAGCAGTGAATATTCGTTAGGGAAGGAGACCCAGTACTTC. This gives the protein CASSEYSLGKETQYF. The chain recombines TRBV25-1 with TRBJ2-5, with unresolved D. Trimming shortened V by 0 bases and J by 5 bases, and 13 bases separated the two germline ends. CDR1 and CDR2 from the germline V gene are MGHDK and SYGVNS. CDR3 size: 15 residues.

This chain links TRBV7-9 with TRBJ2-6; TRBD1 might be the D (5 bases). Germline CDR1 SEHNR, CDR2 FQNEAQ (reference sequence). The CDR3 length is 17 residues. V lost 2 bases, J lost 3 bases, and 14 bases lay in between. DNA of the CDR3: TGTGCCAGCAGCTTAATTCTTATCAGGGATGGGGCCAACGTCCTGACTTTC. Amino acids: CASSLILIRDGANVLTF.

This chain links TRBV30 with TRBJ1-1; no firm D call. Germline V CDR1 and CDR2: GTSNPN, SVGIG (reference sequence). V gave up 2 bases and J gave up 1 base, with 11 bases separating them. This CDR3 region has 14 residues. Here the CDR3 DNA reads TGTGCCTGGAGTATAGGGTTCGCGAACACTGAAGCTTTCTTT. Its translation is CAWSIGFANTEAFF.

This chain joins TRBV28 and TRBJ2-7; perhaps TRBD2 as D (5 bases). CDR3 length: 15 amino acids. The germline V gene encodes CDR1 MDHEN and CDR2 SYDVKM. V shed 4 bases and J shed 0 bases, with 13 bases lying between them. In nucleotides, the CDR3 is TGTGCCAGCAGTTCCGGACTGAGGAGCTCCTACGAGCAGTACTTC. The encoded protein is CASSSGLRSSYEQYF.

The V and J genes are TRBV28 and TRBJ2-5; D is unresolved. The V and J ends lost 3 bases and 5 bases respectively, with 25 bases between them. The germline gives CDR1 MDHEN, CDR2 SYDVKM. The CDR3 has 18 amino acids. The CDR3 DNA sequence: TGTGCCAGCAGTTTTAATTCGCTTCGGCGGCCCTTCGGGGAGACCCAGTACTTC. It yields the protein CASSFNSLRRPFGETQYF.

This clone was found a few times. The chain links TRBV7-7 to TRBJ2-3, with TRBD1 as a possible D gene (6 bases). The ends were cut back, 1 base at V and 1 base at J, with 21 bases in the middle. This CDR3 has 19 residues. CDR1 is SSHAT, CDR2 FNYEAQ, per germline (reference sequence). CDR3 nucleotides: TGTGCCAGCAGCTTAGGGCCGGGACAAGGGGGTGCTGGCACAGATACGCAGTATTTT. Protein: CASSLGPGQGGAGTDTQYF.

The chain has TRBV14 and TRBJ1-3, with D unclear. This CDR3 region has 16 residues. CDR1 is SGHDN and CDR2 is FVKESK in the germline V gene. With 1 base removed from V and 4 bases from J, the gap between germline ends came to 14 bases. CDR3 nucleotide sequence: TGTGCCAGCAGCCAAGTTGTGGGGAGTCAAGGAAACACCATATATTTT. It yields the protein CASSQVVGSQGNTIYF.

This clone has more than one count but fewer than ten. The V and J genes are TRBV5-1 and TRBJ1-2, with 7 positions matching TRBD1. The CDR3 contains 13 residues. Germline lookup yields CDR1 SGHRS and CDR2 YFSETQ. Trimming at V came to 6 bases and at J to 8 bases, leaving 10 bases not matched to a gene. For the CDR3, the DNA is TGCGCCAGCACGACTTTACAGGGGCAAGGCTACACCTTC. Its protein is CASTTLQGQGYTF.